Below, one T cell receptor beta chain is given with its context. The CDR3 is made up of 14 amino acids. With 6 bases clipped from V and 6 bases from J, the junction kept 3 bases outside the gene matches. Germline lookup yields CDR1 MNHNS and CDR2 SASEGT. Data came from immunoSEQ multiplex PCR; TCRdb stores just in-frame clones and leaves some out. The sample has 20,000 or so clones, 90% seen once; the top ten hold approximately 4%. Sample time point: recipient sample about 28 days before transplant, after cytoreduction. The data were taken from a study of T cell clonotyping in hematopoietic cell transplantation.

Here the sequenced sample was peripheral blood mononuclear cells, taken before stem cell transplant. The genes are TRBV6-1 and TRBJ1-5; 12 nucleotides match TRBD1. The clonotype originates from a young man with biphenotypic leukemia. Some clones in this sample may be carry-over from other donors' samples. The CDR3 DNA is TGTGCCAGCAGGGGACAGGGGGCAGGTCAGCCCCAGCATTTT. Translating gives CASRGQGAGQPQHF.